This entry features one TCR beta chain sequence. Nashville, Tennessee was home to all donors, who were Caucasian adults. The sample comes from a study of shared clonotypes between healthy human individuals. The CDR3 runs 13 residues. The ends were cut back, 6 bases at V and 5 bases at J, with 12 bases in the middle. In germline, CDR1 is SGHTA, CDR2 FQGNSA. The authors loaded roughly 200 ng DNA, about 30,000 T cell genomes, into sorted-subset replicate PCRs. This table comes from immunoSEQ multiplex PCR, and its TCRdb copy is limited to in-frame clones, with some not included. The table has a few million clones, approximately 92% seen once.

The specimen was naive CD4+ T cells sorted from blood. Subset reported: CD45RA+ positively selected. The TCR comes from a young man in good health. The V gene is TRBV7-2, the J gene TRBJ2-3, with D perhaps TRBD2 (5 bases). In nucleotides, the CDR3 is TGTGCCAGCAGTCAATCGGCGGGAGATACGCAGTATTTT. This gives the protein CASSQSAGDTQYF.